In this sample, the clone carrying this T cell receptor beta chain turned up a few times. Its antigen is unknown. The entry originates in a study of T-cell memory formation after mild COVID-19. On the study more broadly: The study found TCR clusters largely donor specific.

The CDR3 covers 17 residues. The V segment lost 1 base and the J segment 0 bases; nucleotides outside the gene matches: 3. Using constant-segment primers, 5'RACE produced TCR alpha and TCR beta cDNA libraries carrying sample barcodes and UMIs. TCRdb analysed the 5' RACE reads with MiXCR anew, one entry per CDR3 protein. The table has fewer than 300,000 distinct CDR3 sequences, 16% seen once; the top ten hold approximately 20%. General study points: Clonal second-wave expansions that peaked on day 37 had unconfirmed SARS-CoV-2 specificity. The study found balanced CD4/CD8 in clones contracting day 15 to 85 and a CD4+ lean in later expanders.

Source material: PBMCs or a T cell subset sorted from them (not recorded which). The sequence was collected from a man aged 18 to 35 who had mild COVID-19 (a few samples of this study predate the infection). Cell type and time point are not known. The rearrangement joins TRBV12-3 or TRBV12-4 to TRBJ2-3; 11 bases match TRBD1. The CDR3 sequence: CASSLGTGGPSTDTQYF. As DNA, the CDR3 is TGTGCCAGCAGTTTAGGGACAGGGGGCCCGAGCACAGATACGCAGTATTTT.